This is a list of T cell receptor beta chains from one sample in a study of beta chain features in type 1 diabetes. The method was immunoSEQ multiplex PCR; TCRdb's version includes in-frame clones alone and lacks a portion of them. Of some 700,000 clones listed, roughly 12% were seen once; the top ten hold roughly 0.022%. The sample taken for sequencing was naive CD4+ T cells from blood. These receptors all come from a man aged 18 to 30 with type 1 diabetes. The conserved cysteine and the conserved F or W are not part of the CDR3 here. Each record gives: V gene, J gene, CDR3 protein.

TRBV5-4,TRBJ2-7,ASSFTGLAGGYEQY
TRBV2,TRBJ2-1,ASSDRPQRGYNEQF
TRBV14,TRBJ1-6,ASSQRSSYNSPLH
TRBV4-2,TRBJ1-3,ASSPIGSGNTIY
TRBV7-9,TRBJ2-1,ASSPFHSDEQF
TRBV7-2,TRBJ1-2,ASSLTGSNYGYT
TRBV15,TRBJ1-5,ATSRAHLRGPQPQH
TRBV28,TRBJ1-6,ACSLGVANSPLH
TRBV7-2,TRBJ2-7,ASSLSGAGNSYEQY
TRBV6-5,TRBJ1-5,ASSSGGDQPQH
TRBV30,TRBJ2-2,AWSVQGAGGELF
TRBV5-6,TRBJ1-2,ASSLRTPRIEGYT
TRBV19,TRBJ2-3,ASTRLAGGSTDTQY
TRBV7-2,TRBJ1-1,ASSFRQGGEAF
TRBV28,TRBJ2-7,ASLSDRATNEQY
TRBV2,TRBJ2-7,ASSERLAGAEEQY
TRBV25-1,TRBJ2-7,ASSGPTSGTYEQY
TRBV30,TRBJ1-2,AWSRREGTNYGYT
TRBV5-4,TRBJ1-1,ASSPDGSNTEAF
TRBV25-1,TRBJ1-2,ASSNQGSGYGYT
TRBV4-1,TRBJ2-3,ASSQDVTGGPDTQY
TRBV2,TRBJ1-5,ASSELGNQPQH
TRBV7-2,TRBJ2-2,ASSWFQNTGELF
TRBV28,TRBJ2-7,ASSTTNLSYEQY
TRBV5-6,TRBJ2-4,ASSLLEGAKNIQY
TRBV28,TRBJ2-3,ASNPDTDTQY
TRBV7-9,TRBJ2-7,ASSLGVQPYEQY
TRBV5-1,TRBJ2-3,ASSLAGEGTDTQY
TRBV6-6,TRBJ1-1,ASSPRGGMNTEAF
TRBV19,TRBJ2-3,ASSMEGSRGGTDTQY
TRBV18,TRBJ1-1,ASSPNRETEAF
TRBV5-6,TRBJ2-5,ASSLYGAGETQY
TRBV6-6,TRBJ1-1,ASSTGNTEAF
TRBV25-1,TRBJ1-1,ASSEGAIGITEAF
TRBV25-1,TRBJ1-5,ASSGTGGQPQH
TRBV27,TRBJ2-7,ASSFLGHGTRPYEQY
TRBV6-5,TRBJ2-7,MPRDQGLVEQY